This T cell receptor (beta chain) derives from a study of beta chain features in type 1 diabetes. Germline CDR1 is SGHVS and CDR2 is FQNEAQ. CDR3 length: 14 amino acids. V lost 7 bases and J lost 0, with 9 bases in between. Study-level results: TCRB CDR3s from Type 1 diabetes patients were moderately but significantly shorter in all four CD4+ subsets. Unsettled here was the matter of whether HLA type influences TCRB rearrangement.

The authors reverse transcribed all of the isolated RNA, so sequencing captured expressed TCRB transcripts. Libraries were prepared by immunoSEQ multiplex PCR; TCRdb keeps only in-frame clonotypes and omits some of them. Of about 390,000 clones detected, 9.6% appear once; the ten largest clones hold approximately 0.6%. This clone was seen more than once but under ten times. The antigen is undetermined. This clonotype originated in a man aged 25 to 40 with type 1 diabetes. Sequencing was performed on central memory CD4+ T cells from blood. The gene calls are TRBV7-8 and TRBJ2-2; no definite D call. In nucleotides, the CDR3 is TGTGCCAGCATCCGAGACCCGAACACCGGGGAGCTGTTTTTT. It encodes CASIRDPNTGELFF.